The rows below give T cell receptor beta chains drawn from one sample of a study of blood T cell repertoires in COVID-19. Profiled with immunoSEQ multiplex PCR; TCRdb holds only in-frame clones, not every one. The data hold about 370,000 clones, with approximately 87% observed a single time. Sequences were obtained from peripheral blood. These receptors were obtained from a woman between 25 and 40 years old with COVID-19, enrolled during active disease. CDR3s leave out the opening cysteine and the closing phenylalanine or tryptophan. The order of the fields is J gene, V gene, clone size, CDR3 protein. The size field is filled for only some rows; it gives once, few, many or a size class.

>TRBJ2-7|TRBV19|-
ASSIVGGEPYEQY
>TRBJ2-3|TRBV28|-
ASSPPTSGRSTDTQY
>TRBJ2-7|TRBV4-2|-
ASSQEAGSAYEQY
>TRBJ2-7|TRBV10-1|-
ASGSTSYEQY
>TRBJ2-1|TRBV9|-
ASSVGPGTTYNEQF
>TRBJ2-1|TRBV6-5|few
ASSPRSGRHNEQF
>TRBJ2-1|TRBV6-4|-
ASSVLAGERNEQF
>TRBJ2-1|TRBV7-9|-
ASSLATGPSGEQF
>TRBJ1-3|TRBV29-1|-
SVALTSGNTIY
>TRBJ2-1|TRBV7-3|-
ASSFGGRAPDEQF
>TRBJ2-2|TRBV28|-
ASDPSTGELF
>TRBJ2-2|TRBV28|-
ASSFGQNTGELF
>TRBJ1-1|TRBV7-9|-
ASSLVTGNTEAF
>TRBJ1-1|TRBV7-8|-
ASSPPAGANTEAF
>TRBJ2-1|TRBV5-1|-
ASSLAEPGWNEQF
>TRBJ1-3|TRBV28|few
ASSPRQGGNTIY
>TRBJ2-3|TRBV11-3|-
ASSPTGGSDTQY
>TRBJ2-7|TRBV5-1|-
ASSSVTSYEQY
>TRBJ2-7|TRBV2|-
ASTLDRSSYEQY
>TRBJ2-1|TRBV6-5|-
ASTAVDSPPNEQF
>TRBJ2-1|TRBV9|-
ASSVSGREQF
>TRBJ1-1|TRBV4-1|few
ASSLADRENTEAF
>TRBJ1-3|TRBV5-1|few
ASSWGQGAEISGNTIY
>TRBJ1-1|TRBV5-4|-
ASSVRSLPNTEAF
>TRBJ2-7|TRBV5-1|-
ASSPAQGGEQY
>TRBJ2-7|TRBV10-3|once
AIRGTSGRGYEQY
>TRBJ1-1|TRBV5-1|-
ASNHGEGTEAF
>TRBJ1-6|TRBV5-1|-
ASSLPGAINSPLH
>TRBJ1-2|TRBV7-9|-
ASSLAKQGGYT
>TRBJ1-1|TRBV29-1|-
SVDRAGKNTEAF
>TRBJ2-3|TRBV5-1|-
ASSLGGLGTDTQY
>TRBJ1-5|TRBV6-2/TRBV6-3|-
ASSSGDRPFTFSNQPQH
>TRBJ2-2|TRBV12-3/TRBV12-4|-
VTNQKSGELF
>TRBJ1-2|TRBV21-1|-
ASSKDGTGSYGYT
>TRBJ2-1|TRBV4-3|-
ASSLDTRGGNEQF
>TRBJ2-2|TRBV7-9|-
ASSGLTRRNTGELF
>TRBJ1-6|TRBV9|-
ASGTDRRNSPLH
>TRBJ2-1|TRBV10-3|-
AISDRGVNEQF
>TRBJ2-7|TRBV12-3/TRBV12-4|once
ASSIDSPYEQY
>TRBJ1-5|TRBV7-6|-
ASSPGVGFNQPQH
>TRBJ1-5|TRBV4-1|-
ASSKGQGNQPQH
>TRBJ1-5|TRBV5-1|-
ASSPGQGDQPQH
>TRBJ1-1|TRBV2|few
ASSFDRSSEAF
>TRBJ2-2|TRBV19|-
ASSIARDRGRSGELF
>TRBJ1-1|TRBV5-1|-
ASSPQPGTQSTEAF
>TRBJ2-7|TRBV28|-
ASSFPDREQY
>TRBJ2-7|TRBV4-1|-
ASSQDPGESYEQY
>TRBJ2-5|TRBV29-1|-
SVGLRGGETQY
>TRBJ1-2|TRBV3-1/TRBV3-2|-
ASSPSSRRYGYT
>TRBJ1-2|TRBV6-5|-
ASKLSRGPYYGYT
>TRBJ2-7|TRBV3-1/TRBV3-2|-
ASSQGSGRADYEQY
>TRBJ1-6|TRBV18|once
ASSPRGTPGISPLH
>TRBJ2-7|TRBV5-1|once
ASSLITSGGREQY
>TRBJ2-2|TRBV18|-
ASSPLTGTGELF
>TRBJ2-7|TRBV19|-
ASTPGHPFEQY
>TRBJ2-7|TRBV5-1|-
ASSLGLLTYEQY
>TRBJ1-2|TRBV19|-
ARGSSGFRYGYT
>TRBJ2-5|TRBV6-2/TRBV6-3|-
ASGPLAGLGETQY
>TRBJ1-2|TRBV7-2|-
ASSPQGTDYGYT
>TRBJ1-4|TRBV28|-
ASSLGGGNEKLF